This entry lists 5 T cell receptor beta chains sequenced from one sample in a study of OX40 agonist ivuxolimab in advanced cancers. Profiled with immunoSEQ multiplex PCR; TCRdb holds only in-frame clones, not every one. Of some 46,000 clones listed, around nine tenths are singletons. The material sequenced was CD4+ or CD8+ T cells sorted from blood, taken in a trial of the OX40 agonist ivuxolimab. All receptors derive from an adult with an advanced solid tumor such as melanoma, head and neck, liver or kidney cancer.

The genes are TRBV5-1 and TRBJ1-1, with D possibly being TRBD1 (5 bases). This CDR3 contains 14 residues. Trimming removed 4 bases at V and 5 bases at J, with 15 bases between. The germline V gene has CDR1 SGHRS and CDR2 YFSETQ. CDR3 sequence (DNA): TGCGCCAGCAGCCGGCAGGGTTTGCCGACTGAAGCTTTCTTT. Its translation is CASSRQGLPTEAFF.

The J gene is TRBJ2-3, the V gene TRBV9; D call uncertain. The length of the CDR3 is 14 residues. CDR1 SGDLS and CDR2 YYNGEE come from the germline V gene. The V end lost 0 bases, the J end lost 1 base, and 6 bases lay between the germline ends. CDR3 DNA sequence: TGTGCCAGCAGCGTAGTACCCGGCACAGATACGCAGTATTTT. This translates into CASSVVPGTDTQYF.

The CDR3 loop is CASSIGGLVEETQYF. Written as DNA, the CDR3 is TGTGCCAGCAGCATAGGAGGCCTCGTTGAGGAGACCCAGTACTTC. The chain combines TRBV11-1 with TRBJ2-5, with a tentative D call TRBD2 (5 bases). In germline, CDR1 is SGHAT, CDR2 FQDESV (reference sequence). This CDR3 has 15 residues. V lost 5 bases to trimming and J lost 5 bases, with 18 bases between them.

The CDR3 region has the DNA TGTGCCAGCAGCTTAAGAGCGCGGACTAGCGGGATAGGAGATACGCAGTATTTT. It yields the protein CASSLRARTSGIGDTQYF. This chain joins TRBV5-4 and TRBJ2-3, with 12 bases fitting TRBD2. The J segment lost 5 bases and the V segment lost 2 bases, leaving 12 bases of the junction unmatched. CDR1 is SGHNT and CDR2 is YYREEE in the germline V gene (reference sequence). The CDR3 has 18 residues.

CDR3 coding DNA: TGTGCCAGCAGTTACCGGGCGGGCTACGAGCAGTACTTC. This sequence encodes CASSYRAGYEQYF. The chain couples TRBV6-5 to TRBJ2-7; maybe TRBD2 (5 bases). The germline CDR1 and CDR2 sequences are MNHEY and SVGAGI. Trimming pared 2 bases from V and 3 bases from J, leaving 8 bases between. This CDR3 comprises 13 residues.